These T cell receptor beta chains were read from a single sample in a study of blood T cell repertoires in COVID-19. Here immunoSEQ multiplex PCR was the method, and the copy in TCRdb shows in-frame clones only, minus some. The repertoire holds a few hundred thousand clones, around nine tenths seen once, with 8.5% to 10% in the top ten. The sample consisted of peripheral blood. These receptors all come from a man aged 40-50 years who had recovered from COVID-19. The conserved cysteine and the conserved F or W are not part of the CDR3 here. A D gene is named only where the DNA matches it firmly.

CDR3 protein: RTQVNTEAF
V gene: TRBV20-1
D gene: NA

CDR3 protein: ASSLTLLTGANEQF
V gene: TRBV2
D gene: TRBD1

CDR3 protein: ASSSTSGNQETQY
V gene: TRBV14
D gene: TRBD2

CDR3 protein: ASSYWGRGNYGYT
V gene: TRBV6-5
D gene: NA

CDR3 protein: ASTLAGGSNEQF
V gene: TRBV25-1
D gene: TRBD2

CDR3 protein: ASSPQLTGRLGNTIY
V gene: TRBV5-5
D gene: TRBD1

CDR3 protein: ASSLSGVSEKLF
V gene: TRBV28
D gene: NA

CDR3 protein: ASSQLGGYQETQY
V gene: TRBV3-1/TRBV3-2
D gene: NA

CDR3 protein: SVDNRGTEAF
V gene: TRBV29-1
D gene: TRBD1

CDR3 protein: ASSLIGSGDIVGEQY
V gene: TRBV5-1
D gene: NA

CDR3 protein: ASSQSRDSNTEAF
V gene: TRBV4-3
D gene: NA

CDR3 protein: ASSSRLAGDSTDTQY
V gene: TRBV7-8
D gene: TRBD2

CDR3 protein: ASSDPHPGLRSTDTQY
V gene: TRBV9
D gene: NA

CDR3 protein: ASSSITGLEQY
V gene: TRBV7-9
D gene: NA

CDR3 protein: ASSSRGLAGNHEQY
V gene: TRBV7-9
D gene: TRBD2

CDR3 protein: ASSRDSSNQPQH
V gene: TRBV7-2
D gene: TRBD1

CDR3 protein: ASTGLAGAETQY
V gene: TRBV5-1
D gene: TRBD2

CDR3 protein: ASSPGGPYEQY
V gene: TRBV3-1/TRBV3-2
D gene: TRBD2

CDR3 protein: ASSVSSLGEQGARNIQY
V gene: TRBV9
D gene: TRBD1

CDR3 protein: ASSPGVNHPYNEQF
V gene: TRBV6-2/TRBV6-3
D gene: NA

CDR3 protein: ASSEAQGNSYEQY
V gene: TRBV6-1
D gene: NA

CDR3 protein: ASSLVGGETQY
V gene: TRBV7-9
D gene: TRBD2

CDR3 protein: ASSSRRGGWETQY
V gene: TRBV27
D gene: NA

CDR3 protein: ASSPAGQGIVKSAF
V gene: TRBV18
D gene: TRBD1

CDR3 protein: ASSPTRGSYEQY
V gene: TRBV3-1/TRBV3-2
D gene: NA

CDR3 protein: ASSLGIGGSAYNEQF
V gene: TRBV27
D gene: NA

CDR3 protein: ASSLRMYNEQF
V gene: TRBV7-2
D gene: NA

CDR3 protein: ATYPYQGFKEQY
V gene: TRBV6-5
D gene: NA

CDR3 protein: ASSVGQGAIGNTIY
V gene: TRBV9
D gene: TRBD1

CDR3 protein: ASSPFFGSGGYNEQF
V gene: TRBV5-1
D gene: TRBD2

CDR3 protein: ASRGWRMNTEAF
V gene: TRBV6-5
D gene: NA

CDR3 protein: ASSLIQRNTEAF
V gene: TRBV28
D gene: NA

CDR3 protein: ASSVLGGVYGYT
V gene: TRBV9
D gene: TRBD1

CDR3 protein: ASSFPGGSTEAF
V gene: TRBV7-2
D gene: NA

CDR3 protein: ASRQLYRGLTGQY
V gene: TRBV27
D gene: NA

CDR3 protein: ASSQGAGSNYGYT
V gene: TRBV3-1/TRBV3-2
D gene: NA

CDR3 protein: ASSLRASGGPSGETQY
V gene: TRBV5-1
D gene: TRBD2

CDR3 protein: ASSVARGLNEQF
V gene: TRBV10-2
D gene: TRBD2

CDR3 protein: ASSLVTRYGYT
V gene: TRBV5-6
D gene: NA

CDR3 protein: SASYGISTNEKLF
V gene: TRBV20-1
D gene: NA

CDR3 protein: ASSFYSYGYT
V gene: TRBV7-2
D gene: NA

CDR3 protein: ASSLGQGGTDTQY
V gene: TRBV7-9
D gene: TRBD2

CDR3 protein: ASSPRLAPGQMGYT
V gene: TRBV14
D gene: TRBD1

CDR3 protein: ASSLGADSHISPLH
V gene: TRBV7-8
D gene: NA

CDR3 protein: ASSPGLVDIGELF
V gene: TRBV9
D gene: TRBD2

CDR3 protein: ASSWGLAGGTDTQY
V gene: TRBV6-5
D gene: TRBD2

CDR3 protein: ASSTTGALQRGYT
V gene: TRBV19
D gene: TRBD1

CDR3 protein: ASSPRAGNTGELF
V gene: TRBV11-2
D gene: NA

CDR3 protein: ARPNSGGNTGELF
V gene: TRBV9
D gene: TRBD2

CDR3 protein: ASSLSGTGQRIRELF
V gene: TRBV6-2/TRBV6-3
D gene: TRBD1

CDR3 protein: ASSPQGIRVQETQY
V gene: TRBV5-4
D gene: NA

CDR3 protein: ASSSADRGLQETQY
V gene: TRBV7-9
D gene: TRBD1

CDR3 protein: ASSLGGGTSYEQY
V gene: TRBV7-6
D gene: NA

CDR3 protein: ASSVGGGRFYNEQF
V gene: TRBV9
D gene: TRBD2

CDR3 protein: ASSPGLEQF
V gene: TRBV28
D gene: NA

CDR3 protein: ASSLVPGGAMVGRDNEQF
V gene: TRBV7-8
D gene: TRBD2